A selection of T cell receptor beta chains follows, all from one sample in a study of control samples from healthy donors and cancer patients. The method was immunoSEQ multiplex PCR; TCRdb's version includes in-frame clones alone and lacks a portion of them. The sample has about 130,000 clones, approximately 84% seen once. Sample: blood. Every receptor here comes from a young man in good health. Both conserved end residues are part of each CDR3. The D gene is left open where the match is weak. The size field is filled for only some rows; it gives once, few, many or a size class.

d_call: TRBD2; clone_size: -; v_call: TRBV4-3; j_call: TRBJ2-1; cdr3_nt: TGCGCCAGCAGCCACAGGACTAGCGATGAGCAGTTCTTC; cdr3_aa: CASSHRTSDEQFF
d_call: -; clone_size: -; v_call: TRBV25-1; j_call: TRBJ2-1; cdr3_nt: TGTGCCAGCAGTGATAGGGACAGGGAAGCGGGAGAACAGTTCTTC; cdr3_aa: CASSDRDREAGEQFF
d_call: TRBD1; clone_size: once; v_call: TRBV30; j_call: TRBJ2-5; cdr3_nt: TGTGCCTGGAGCCGGGACAGGGAAGAGACCCAGTACTTC; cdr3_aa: CAWSRDREETQYF
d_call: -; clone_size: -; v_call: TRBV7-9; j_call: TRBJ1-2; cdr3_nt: TGTGCCAGCAGCTCTCGAGGGGACTATGGCTACACCTTC; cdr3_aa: CASSSRGDYGYTF
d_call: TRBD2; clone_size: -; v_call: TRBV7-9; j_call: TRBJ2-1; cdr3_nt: TGTGCCAGCAGCCCACCCCTAGCGGGAGGACACAATGAGCAGTTCTTC; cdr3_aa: CASSPPLAGGHNEQFF
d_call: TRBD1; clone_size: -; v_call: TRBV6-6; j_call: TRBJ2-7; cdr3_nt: TGTGCCAGCAGCCAACCGACAGGGGCGGGAGAGCAGTACTTC; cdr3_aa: CASSQPTGAGEQYF
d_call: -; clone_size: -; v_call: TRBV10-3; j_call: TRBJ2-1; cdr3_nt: TGTGCCATCAGTGAGTATATAGAGAGAAATGAGCAGTTCTTC; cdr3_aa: CAISEYIERNEQFF
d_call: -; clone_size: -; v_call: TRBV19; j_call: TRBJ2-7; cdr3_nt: TGTGCCAGTGAAAAATTGGACGCCTACGAGCAGTACTTC; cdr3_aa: CASEKLDAYEQYF
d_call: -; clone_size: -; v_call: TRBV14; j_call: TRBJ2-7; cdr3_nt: TGTGCCAGCAGCCAAGGGCAGGGACCCTACGAGCAGTACTTC; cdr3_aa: CASSQGQGPYEQYF
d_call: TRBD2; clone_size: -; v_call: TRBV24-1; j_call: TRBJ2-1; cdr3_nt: TGTGCCACCAGTGATTTGCTATCCCCGCGGGGGTGGTTCTTC; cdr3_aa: CATSDLLSPRGWFF
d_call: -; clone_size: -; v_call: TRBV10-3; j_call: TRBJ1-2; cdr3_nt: TGTGCCATCAGTGAGTCTGACGTTGGGACCGATCTATATGGCTACACCTTC; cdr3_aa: CAISESDVGTDLYGYTF
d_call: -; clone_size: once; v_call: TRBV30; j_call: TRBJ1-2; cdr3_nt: TGTGCCTGGAGTTCTGTGGATGTTTATGGCTACACCTTC; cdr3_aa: CAWSSVDVYGYTF
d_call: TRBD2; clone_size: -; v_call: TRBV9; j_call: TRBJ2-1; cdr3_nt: TGTGCCAGCTCCACCGGGGGGAGCTCCTACAATGAGCAGTTCTTC; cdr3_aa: CASSTGGSSYNEQFF
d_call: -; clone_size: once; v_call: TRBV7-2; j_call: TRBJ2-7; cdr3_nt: TGTGCCAGCAGCTTAGGTAGCGGCGAGCAGTACTTC; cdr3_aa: CASSLGSGEQYF
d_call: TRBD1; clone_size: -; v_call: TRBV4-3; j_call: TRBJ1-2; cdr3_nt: TGCGCCAGCAGCCAAGATCGCAGGGGGCTGAATGGCTACACCTTC; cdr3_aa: CASSQDRRGLNGYTF
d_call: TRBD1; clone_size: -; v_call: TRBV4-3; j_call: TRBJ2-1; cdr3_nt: TGCGCCAGCAGCCAAGAGGACAGGGGGCGACGCAATGAGCAGTTCTTC; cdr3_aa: CASSQEDRGRRNEQFF
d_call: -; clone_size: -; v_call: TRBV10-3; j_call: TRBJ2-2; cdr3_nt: TGTGCCATCAGGGGACAATTTACCGGGGAGCTGTTTTTT; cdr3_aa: CAIRGQFTGELFF
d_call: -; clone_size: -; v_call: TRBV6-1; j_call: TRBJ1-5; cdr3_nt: TGTGCCAGCAGTGTCCTGCGTACCTATAGCAATCAGCCCCAGCATTTT; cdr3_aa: CASSVLRTYSNQPQHF
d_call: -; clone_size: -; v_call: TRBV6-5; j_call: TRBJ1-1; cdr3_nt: TGTGCCAGCAGTTACTATGGGATTATTAACACTGAAGCTTTCTTT; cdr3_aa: CASSYYGIINTEAFF
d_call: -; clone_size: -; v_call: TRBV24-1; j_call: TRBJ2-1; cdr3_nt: TGTGCCACCCAGGCTAGCTCTTCAAGGGACAATGAGCAGTTCTTC; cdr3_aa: CATQASSSRDNEQFF
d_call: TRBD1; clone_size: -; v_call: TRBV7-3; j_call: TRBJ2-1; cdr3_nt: TGTGCCAGCAGCTTAACTCGGGACAGGGGCTTGGATGAGCAGTTCTTC; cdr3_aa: CASSLTRDRGLDEQFF
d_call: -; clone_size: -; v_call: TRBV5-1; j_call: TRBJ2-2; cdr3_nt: TGCGCCAGCAGCTTGGCCGAGAGGACCGGGGAGCTGTTTTTT; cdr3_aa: CASSLAERTGELFF
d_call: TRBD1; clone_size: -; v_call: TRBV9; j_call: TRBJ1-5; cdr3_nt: TGTGCCAGCAGTGGACAGGGTGTTAGCAATCAGCCCCAGCATTTT; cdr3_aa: CASSGQGVSNQPQHF
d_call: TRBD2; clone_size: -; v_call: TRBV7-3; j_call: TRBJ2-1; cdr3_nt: TGTGCCAGCAGCCCCGGGACTAGAGAGTCGGCTGAGCAGTTCTTC; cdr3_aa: CASSPGTRESAEQFF
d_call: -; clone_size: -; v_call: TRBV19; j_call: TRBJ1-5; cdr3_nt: TGTGCCAGTAGAAAGCAGATGCCTAGCAATCAGCCCCAGCATTTT; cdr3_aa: CASRKQMPSNQPQHF
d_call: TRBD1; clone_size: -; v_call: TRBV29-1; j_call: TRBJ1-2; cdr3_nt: TGCAGCGTTATAACAGGGGAGAACTATGGCTACACCTTC; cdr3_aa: CSVITGENYGYTF
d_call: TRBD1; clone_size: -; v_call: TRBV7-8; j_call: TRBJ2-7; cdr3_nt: TGTGCCAGCAGCCGAAACCGGGACAGGGATTCCTACGAGCAGTACTTC; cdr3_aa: CASSRNRDRDSYEQYF
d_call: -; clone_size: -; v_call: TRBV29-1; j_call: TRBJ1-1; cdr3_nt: TGCAGCGTTCCGTGGGGGTTCACTGAAGCTTTCTTT; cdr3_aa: CSVPWGFTEAFF
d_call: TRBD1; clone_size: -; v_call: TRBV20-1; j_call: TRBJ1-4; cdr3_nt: TGCAGTGCTAGTTCGGCAGGGGGTGAAAAACTGTTTTTT; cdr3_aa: CSASSAGGEKLFF
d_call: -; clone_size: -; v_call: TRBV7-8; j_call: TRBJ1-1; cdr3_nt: TGTGCCAGCAGCTTGACAGAGAACACTGAAGCTTTCTTT; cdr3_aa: CASSLTENTEAFF
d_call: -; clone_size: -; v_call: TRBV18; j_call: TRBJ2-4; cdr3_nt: TGTGCCAGCTCACCCCAACAGGGAACGGAAAACATTCAGTACTTC; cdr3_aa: CASSPQQGTENIQYF
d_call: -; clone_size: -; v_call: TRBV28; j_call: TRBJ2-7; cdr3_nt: TGTGCCAGCAGTTCGCCGGGACTCTCTCACGAGCAGTACTTC; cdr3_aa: CASSSPGLSHEQYF
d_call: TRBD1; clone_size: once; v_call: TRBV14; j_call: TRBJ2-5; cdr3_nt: TGTGCCAGCAGCCCGGGACAGGGGGGAGAGACCCAGTACTTC; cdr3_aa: CASSPGQGGETQYF
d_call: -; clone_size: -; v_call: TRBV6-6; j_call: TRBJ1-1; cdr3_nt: TGTGCCATCGCGAAAAGGGGGACTAACACTGAAGCTTTCTTT; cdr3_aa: CAIAKRGTNTEAFF
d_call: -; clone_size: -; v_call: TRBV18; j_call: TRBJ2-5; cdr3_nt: TGTGCCAGCTCACCGGGCGAGCAAGAGACCCAGTACTTC; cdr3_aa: CASSPGEQETQYF
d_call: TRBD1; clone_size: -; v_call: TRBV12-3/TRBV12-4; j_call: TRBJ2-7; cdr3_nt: TGTGCCAGCAGGCTTTCGACAGGGCACGAGCAGTACTTC; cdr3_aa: CASRLSTGHEQYF
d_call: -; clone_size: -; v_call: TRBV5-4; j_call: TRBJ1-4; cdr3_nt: TGTGCCAGCAGAAGTCGGGGGACTAATGAAAAACTGTTTTTT; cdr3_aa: CASRSRGTNEKLFF
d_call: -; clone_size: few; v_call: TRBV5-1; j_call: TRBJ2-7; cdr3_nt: TGCGCCAGCGCCAGTTCCGGGACATTTACCTACGAGCAGTACTTC; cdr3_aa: CASASSGTFTYEQYF
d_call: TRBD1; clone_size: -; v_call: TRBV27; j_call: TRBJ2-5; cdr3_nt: TGTGCCAGCAGACGACAGGGGCAAGAGACCCAGTACTTC; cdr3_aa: CASRRQGQETQYF
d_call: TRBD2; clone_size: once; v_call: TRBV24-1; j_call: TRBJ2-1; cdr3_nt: TGTGCCACCAGTGATTCGGGCAAACGGGGAGGGAATGAGCAGTTCTTC; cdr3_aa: CATSDSGKRGGNEQFF
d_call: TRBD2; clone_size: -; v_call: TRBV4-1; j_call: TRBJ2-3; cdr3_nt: TGCGCCAGCAGCCCCCTGGGACTAGCGGTACCCATGGGGATTAGAGATACGCAGTATTTT; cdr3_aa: CASSPLGLAVPMGIRDTQYF
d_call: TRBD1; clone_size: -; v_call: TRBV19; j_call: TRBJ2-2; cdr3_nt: TGTGCCAGTAGTATAAGGTTCCGGGACAGGAGGCTAAGGGCCGGGGAGCTGTTTTTT; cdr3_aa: CASSIRFRDRRLRAGELFF
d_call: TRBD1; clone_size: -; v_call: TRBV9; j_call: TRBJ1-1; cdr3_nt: TGTGCCAGCAGCGTAAACCATGGGACAGGGATCGGCACTGAAGCTTTCTTT; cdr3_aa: CASSVNHGTGIGTEAFF
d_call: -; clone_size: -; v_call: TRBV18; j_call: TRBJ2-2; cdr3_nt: TGTGCCAGCTCACTCATAACCGGGGAGCTGTTTTTT; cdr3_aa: CASSLITGELFF
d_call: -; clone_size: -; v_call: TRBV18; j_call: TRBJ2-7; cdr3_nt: TGTGCCAGCTCACCAACCGGAGTACTAACGTACGAGCAGTACTTC; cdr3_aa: CASSPTGVLTYEQYF
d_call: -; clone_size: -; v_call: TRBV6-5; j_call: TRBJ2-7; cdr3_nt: TGTGCCAGCAGCCCCCTAGGGGACGAGCAGTACTTC; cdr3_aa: CASSPLGDEQYF
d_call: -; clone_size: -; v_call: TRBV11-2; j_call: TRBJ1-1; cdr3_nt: TGTGCCAGCAGCCCGGTCTCTACATGGAACACTGAAGCTTTCTTT; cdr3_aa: CASSPVSTWNTEAFF
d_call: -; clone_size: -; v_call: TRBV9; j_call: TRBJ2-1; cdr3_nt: TGTGCCAGCAGCGCGGTGCAGGGGAATGAGCAGTTCTTC; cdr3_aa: CASSAVQGNEQFF
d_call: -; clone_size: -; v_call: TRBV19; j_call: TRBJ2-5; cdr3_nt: TGTGCCAGTAGTATAGGACAGAGAGAGACCCAGTACTTC; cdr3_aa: CASSIGQRETQYF
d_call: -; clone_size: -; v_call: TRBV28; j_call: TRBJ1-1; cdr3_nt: TGTGCCTGCAGGGTGGGGAGCACTGAAGCTTTCTTT; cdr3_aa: CACRVGSTEAFF
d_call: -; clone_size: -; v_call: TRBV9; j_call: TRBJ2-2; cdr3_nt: TGTGCCAGCAGCGTAGACGGGGGGAACACCGGGGAGCTGTTTTTT; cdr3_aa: CASSVDGGNTGELFF
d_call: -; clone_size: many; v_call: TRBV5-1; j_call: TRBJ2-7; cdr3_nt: TGCGCCAGCAGATTTCGACACAACTACGAGCAGTACTTC; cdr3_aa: CASRFRHNYEQYF
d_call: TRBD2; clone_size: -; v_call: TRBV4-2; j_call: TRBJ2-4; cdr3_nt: TGTGCCAGCAGTCAAGACTCCCCTGGGACTAGCGGGGGATACATTCAGTACTTC; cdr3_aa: CASSQDSPGTSGGYIQYF
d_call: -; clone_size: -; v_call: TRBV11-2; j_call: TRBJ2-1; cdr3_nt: TGTGCCAGCAGCCTAACCAACTACTACAATGAGCAGTTCTTC; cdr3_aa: CASSLTNYYNEQFF
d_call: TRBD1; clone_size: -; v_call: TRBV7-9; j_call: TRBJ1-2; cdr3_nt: TGTGCCAGCAGCTTAGCCGGGACAGAATATGGCTACACCTTC; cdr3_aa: CASSLAGTEYGYTF
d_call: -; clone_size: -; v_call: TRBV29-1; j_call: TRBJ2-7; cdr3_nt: TGCAGCGTTGGAGGGGTGGGCGAGCAGTACTTC; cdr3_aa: CSVGGVGEQYF